The clone carrying this T cell receptor beta chain was observed a handful of times. This sample was taken from a study of blood T cell repertoires in COVID-19. Overall study: Samples representing acute and convalescent COVID-19 were sourced from the United States, Italy and Spain. T cells, B-cell-depleted T cells, or PBMCs supplied cDNA or gDNA.

CDR3 length: 17 residues. Germline V gives CDR1 MNHEY, CDR2 SVGEGT. The J segment lost 2 bases and the V segment lost 5 bases, leaving 12 bases of the junction unmatched. Some clones are missing from TCRdb's copy, which holds only in-frame ones; the method was immunoSEQ multiplex PCR. The repertoire holds roughly 200,000 clones, with more than 70% as singletons. Sample: peripheral blood. The sequence derives from a man aged 35-49 years with active or convalescent COVID-19. This chain uses TRBV6-2 or TRBV6-3 with TRBJ1-5, with 7 bases fitting TRBD1. The CDR3 DNA is TGTGCCAGCAGTGCTGGCGGGACAGTATTTGGCAATCAGCCCCAGCATTTT. It specifies CASSAGGTVFGNQPQHF.